This TCR beta chain was identified during a study of blood T cell repertoires in COVID-19. As for the study in general: From the United States, Italy and Spain came samples of acute and convalescent COVID-19. In each case, the material was cDNA or gDNA derived from T cells, B-cell-depleted T cells, or PBMCs.

Generated by immunoSEQ multiplex PCR, the TCRdb table keeps only in-frame clones and is missing some. The repertoire consists of fewer than 70,000 clones, with around 82% occurring once and the leading ten covering 7.5% to 9%. The CDR3 runs 15 residues. CDR1 is SGHAT, CDR2 FQNNGV, per germline. V lost 0 bases and J lost 3, with 11 bases in between. Sequencing input: peripheral blood. This clonotype was sampled from a man between 45 and 60 years old with active COVID-19. The chain couples TRBV11-2 to TRBJ1-2; D call uncertain. This CDR3 is CASSLEAGLDYGYTF. In DNA form, the CDR3 reads TGTGCCAGCAGCTTAGAAGCAGGTTTAGACTATGGCTACACCTTC.